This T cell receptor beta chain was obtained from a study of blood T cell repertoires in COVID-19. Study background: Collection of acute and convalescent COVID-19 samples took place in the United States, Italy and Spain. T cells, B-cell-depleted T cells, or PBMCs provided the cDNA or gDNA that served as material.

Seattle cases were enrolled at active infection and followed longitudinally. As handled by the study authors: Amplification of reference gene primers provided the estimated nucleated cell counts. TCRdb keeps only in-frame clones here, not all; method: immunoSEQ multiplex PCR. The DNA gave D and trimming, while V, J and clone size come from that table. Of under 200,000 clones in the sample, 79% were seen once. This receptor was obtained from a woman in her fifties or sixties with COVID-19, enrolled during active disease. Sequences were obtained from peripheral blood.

CDR3 sequence: CASSLVQNYEQYF. The CDR3 DNA reads TGTGCCAGCAGCTTGGTTCAGAACTACGAGCAGTACTTC. The rearrangement links TRBV5-6 to TRBJ2-7; D is unclear. Germline values: CDR1 SGHDT, CDR2 YYEEEE. The CDR3 extends over 13 amino acids. The germline V and J ends were trimmed by 0 bases and 3 bases, with 7 bases remaining between them.